This T cell receptor beta chain was obtained from a study of cytomegalovirus exposure and HLA in healthy donors. Study-wide findings and caveats: DRB1 showed the most TCR associations and HLA-C the fewest in a later analysis, as rates varied by HLA locus. A later analysis found most CMV-associated TCR beta chains apparently HLA-restricted.

PCR used 60 Vbeta primers and 13 Jbeta primers. TCRdb's copy holds only in-frame clones and misses some; the assay was immunoSEQ multiplex PCR. The table includes some 130,000 clones, just under 80% detected once. A few counts support this clone. Its antigen is currently unknown. The same CDR3 can be traced to other DNA sequences in this sample. V was pared by 2 bases and J by 0 bases, with 5 bases between. This CDR3 is built from 14 residues. From germline, CDR1 is SGHRS and CDR2 YFSETQ. The sample was PBMCs. The chain combines TRBV5-1 with TRBJ1-4; TRBD1 might be the D (5 bases). The TCR was taken from a woman aged 40 to 50 in good health and CMV-seronegative. The CDR3 DNA is TGCGCCAGCAGCTTACAGGCAACTAATGAAAAACTGTTTTTT. Its protein is CASSLQATNEKLFF.